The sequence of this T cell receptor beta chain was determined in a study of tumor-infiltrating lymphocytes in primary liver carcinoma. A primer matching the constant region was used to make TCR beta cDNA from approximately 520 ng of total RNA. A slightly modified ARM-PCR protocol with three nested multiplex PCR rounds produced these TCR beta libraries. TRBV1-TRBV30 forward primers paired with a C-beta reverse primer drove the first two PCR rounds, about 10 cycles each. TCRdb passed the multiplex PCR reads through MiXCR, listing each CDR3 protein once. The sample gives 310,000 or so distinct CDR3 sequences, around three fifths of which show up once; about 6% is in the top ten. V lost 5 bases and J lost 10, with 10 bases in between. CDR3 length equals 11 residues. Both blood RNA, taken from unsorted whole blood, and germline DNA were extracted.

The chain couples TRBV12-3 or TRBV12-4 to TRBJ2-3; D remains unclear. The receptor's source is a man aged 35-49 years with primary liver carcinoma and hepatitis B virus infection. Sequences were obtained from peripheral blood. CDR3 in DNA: TGTGCCAGCAGTAGCACTGATGCGCAGTATTTT. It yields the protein CASSSTDAQYF.